The clone carrying this T cell receptor (beta chain) was counted a few times. The repertoire was sequenced with immunoSEQ multiplex PCR; TCRdb's copy has only in-frame clones and lacks some. The data show 55,000 to 70,000 clones, 65% to 85% seen once. The CDR3 covers 12 residues. V shed 7 bases and J shed 8 bases, with 15 bases lying between them. The germline gives CDR1 SGHTS, CDR2 YDEGEE. The data stem from a study of early stage breast cancer tumors. Overall study: Most invasive tumors, about 80% of the 16, were ER+/PR+/HER2-.

The sample comprised blood. This chain connects TRBV5-8 to TRBJ1-2; D is undetermined. This receptor was identified in a person aged 40-50 years with breast cancer. The CDR3 DNA reads as TGTGCCAGCCGTTCGATTGGAGGGGGCTACACCTTC. This sequence encodes CASRSIGGGYTF.